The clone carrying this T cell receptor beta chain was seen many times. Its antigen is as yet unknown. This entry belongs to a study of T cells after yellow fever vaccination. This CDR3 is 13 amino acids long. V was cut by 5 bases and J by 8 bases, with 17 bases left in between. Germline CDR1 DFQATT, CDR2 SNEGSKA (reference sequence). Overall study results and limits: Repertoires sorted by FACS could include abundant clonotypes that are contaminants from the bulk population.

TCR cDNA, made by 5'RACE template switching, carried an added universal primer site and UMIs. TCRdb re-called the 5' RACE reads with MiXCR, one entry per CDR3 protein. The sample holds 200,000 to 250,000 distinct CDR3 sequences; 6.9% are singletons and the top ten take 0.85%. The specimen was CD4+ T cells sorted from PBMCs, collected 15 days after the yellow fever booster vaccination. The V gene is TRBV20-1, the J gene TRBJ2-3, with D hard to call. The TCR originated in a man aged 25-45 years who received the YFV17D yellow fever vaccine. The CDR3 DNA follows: TGCAGTGCTCCCCCGATGGTAGACGGTACGCAGTATTTT. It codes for CSAPPMVDGTQYF.